What follows is one TCR beta chain and its context. Antigen specificity is unknown. Primers included in the PCR were 60 Vbeta and 13 Jbeta primers. The method was immunoSEQ multiplex PCR; TCRdb's version includes in-frame clones alone and lacks a portion of them. The sample consists of over 200,000 clones, around 76% of them appearing once. This entry is derived from a study of cytomegalovirus exposure and HLA in healthy donors. Study outcomes and limitations: HLA alleles showed associations with fewer than 20,000 TCR beta sequences in a later analysis, at a 0.05 false discovery rate. CMV serostatus was the sole immune exposure information available.

CDR3 length: 14 amino acids. Per the germline V gene, CDR1 is SQVTM and CDR2 is ANQGSEA. Trimming left V 4 bases short and J 4 bases short, with 14 bases between. The sample comprised PBMCs. The chain recombines TRBV29-1 with TRBJ1-5; D is perhaps TRBD1 (6 bases). The clonotype was recovered from a woman in her 40s in good health and CMV-seropositive. CDR3 residues: CSVARGGRNQPQHF. CDR3 coding DNA: TGCAGCGTTGCCAGGGGCGGTCGGAATCAGCCCCAGCATTTT.